A selection of T cell receptor beta chains follows, all from one sample in a study of blood T cell repertoires in COVID-19. Data came from immunoSEQ multiplex PCR; TCRdb stores just in-frame clones and leaves some out. The table lists approximately 150,000 clones, about 83% of them singletons, with 3.4% in the top ten. Sequenced: PBMCs or T cells enriched from blood (not recorded which). All receptors derive from a woman between 50 and 59 years old with acute COVID-19. Both conserved end residues are part of each CDR3. The D gene is left open where the match is weak. A row's size may be missing; if present it is once, few, many or a size class.

>TRBV5-1|TRBD2|TRBJ2-1|.
TGCGCCAGCAGCCCGGGGGCTAGCGGGAGGACGCCCGCCTACAATGAGCAGTTCTTC
CASSPGASGRTPAYNEQFF
>TRBV14|.|TRBJ2-7|once
TGTGCCAGCAGCCAAGCTTGGGGCAGACCTGGGGAGCAGTACTTC
CASSQAWGRPGEQYF
>TRBV3-1/TRBV3-2|.|TRBJ1-1|.
TGTGCCAGCAGCCAAACCAGGGTCACTGAAGCTTTCTTT
CASSQTRVTEAFF
>TRBV2|TRBD2|TRBJ2-3|.
TGTGCCAGCAGAGCTAGCGGGAGCGGGGCAGATACGCAGTATTTT
CASRASGSGADTQYF
>TRBV7-2|TRBD2|TRBJ2-7|.
TGTGCCAGCAGCTTAAGTGTGGGAAGTAGCGGGCTCGAGCAGTACTTC
CASSLSVGSSGLEQYF
>TRBV30|.|TRBJ1-1|.
TGTGCCTATTTGCCGGGGGGTCTAATGAACACTGAAGCTTTCTTT
CAYLPGGLMNTEAFF
>TRBV11-3|TRBD1|TRBJ1-1|.
TGTGCCAGCAGCTTAGATCTGGGACAGATAAACACTGAAGCTTTCTTT
CASSLDLGQINTEAFF
>TRBV5-1|.|TRBJ2-2|once
TGCGCCAGCAGCCAACTTTCCGCGAACACCGGGGAGCTGTTTTTT
CASSQLSANTGELFF
>TRBV24-1|TRBD1|TRBJ2-2|.
TGTGCCACCAGTGATTCCATTGGACAGGGGGCGGACACCGGGGAGCTGTTTTTT
CATSDSIGQGADTGELFF
>TRBV7-9|.|TRBJ2-3|.
TGTGCCAGCACCCAAGGTCAGGGGTCAGATACGCAGTATTTT
CASTQGQGSDTQYF
>TRBV29-1|TRBD1|TRBJ1-1|.
TGCAGCGCAAGACAGGGGGCGAACACTGAAGCTTTCTTT
CSARQGANTEAFF
>TRBV19|TRBD2|TRBJ2-1|few
TGTGCCAGTAGTATGATAGCGGGAGAAGTATACAATGAGCAGTTCTTC
CASSMIAGEVYNEQFF
>TRBV5-1|.|TRBJ2-2|.
TGCGCCAGCAGCCCCAGCCCCACGGGGTCGGACACCGGGGAGCTGTTTTTT
CASSPSPTGSDTGELFF